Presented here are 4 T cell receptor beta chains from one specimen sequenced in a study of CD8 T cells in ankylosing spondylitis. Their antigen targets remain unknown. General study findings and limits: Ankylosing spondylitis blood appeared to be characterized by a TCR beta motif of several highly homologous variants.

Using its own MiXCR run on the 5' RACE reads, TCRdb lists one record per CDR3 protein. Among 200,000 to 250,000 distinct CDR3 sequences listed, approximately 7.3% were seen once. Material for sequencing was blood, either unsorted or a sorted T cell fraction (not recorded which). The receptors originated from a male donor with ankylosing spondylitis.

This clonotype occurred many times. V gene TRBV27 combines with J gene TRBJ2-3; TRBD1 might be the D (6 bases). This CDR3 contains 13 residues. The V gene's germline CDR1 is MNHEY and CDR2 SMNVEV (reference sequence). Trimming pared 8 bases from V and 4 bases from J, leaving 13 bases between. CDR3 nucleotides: TGTGCCAGCCTGGGCCAGGGGCCAGATACGCAGTATTTT. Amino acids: CASLGQGPDTQYF.

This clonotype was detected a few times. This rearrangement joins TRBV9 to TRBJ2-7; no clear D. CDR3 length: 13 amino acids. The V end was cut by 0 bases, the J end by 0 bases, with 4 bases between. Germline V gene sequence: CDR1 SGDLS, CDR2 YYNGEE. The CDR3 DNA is TGTGCCAGCAGCGTAGAAAACTCCTACGAGCAGTACTTC. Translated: CASSVENSYEQYF.

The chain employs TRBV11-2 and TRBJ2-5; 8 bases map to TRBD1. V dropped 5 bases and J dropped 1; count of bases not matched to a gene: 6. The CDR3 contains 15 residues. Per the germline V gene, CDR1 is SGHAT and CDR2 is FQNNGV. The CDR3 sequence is CASSPGQGSQETQYF. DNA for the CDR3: TGTGCCAGCAGCCCCGGACAGGGCTCCCAAGAGACCCAGTACTTC. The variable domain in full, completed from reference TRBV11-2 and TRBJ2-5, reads EAGVAQSPRYKIIEKRQSVAFWCNPISGHATLYWYQQILGQGPKLLIQFQNNGVVDDSQLPKDRFSAERLKGVDSTLKIQPAKLEDSAVYLCASSPGQGSQETQYFGPGTRLLVL.

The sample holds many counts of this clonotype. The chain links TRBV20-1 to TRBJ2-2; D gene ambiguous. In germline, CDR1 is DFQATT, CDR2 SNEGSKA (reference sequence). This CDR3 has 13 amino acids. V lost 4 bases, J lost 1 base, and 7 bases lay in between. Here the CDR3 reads CSATDLNTGELFF. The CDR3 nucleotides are TGCAGTGCTACGGACCTGAACACCGGGGAGCTGTTTTTT.